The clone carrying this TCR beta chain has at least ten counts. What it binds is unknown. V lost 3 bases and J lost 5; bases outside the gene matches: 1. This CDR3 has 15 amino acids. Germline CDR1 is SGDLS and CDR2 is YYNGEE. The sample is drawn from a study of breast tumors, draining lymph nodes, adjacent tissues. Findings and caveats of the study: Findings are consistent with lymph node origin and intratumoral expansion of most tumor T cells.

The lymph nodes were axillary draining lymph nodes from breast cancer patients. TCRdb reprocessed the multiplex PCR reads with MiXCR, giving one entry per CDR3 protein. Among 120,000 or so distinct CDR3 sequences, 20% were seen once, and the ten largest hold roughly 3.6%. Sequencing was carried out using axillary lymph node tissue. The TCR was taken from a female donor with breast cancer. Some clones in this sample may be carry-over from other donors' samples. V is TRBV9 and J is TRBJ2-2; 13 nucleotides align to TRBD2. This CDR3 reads CASSGTSGRTGELFF. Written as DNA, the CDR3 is TGTGCCAGCAGCGGGACTAGCGGGAGAACCGGGGAGCTGTTTTTT.